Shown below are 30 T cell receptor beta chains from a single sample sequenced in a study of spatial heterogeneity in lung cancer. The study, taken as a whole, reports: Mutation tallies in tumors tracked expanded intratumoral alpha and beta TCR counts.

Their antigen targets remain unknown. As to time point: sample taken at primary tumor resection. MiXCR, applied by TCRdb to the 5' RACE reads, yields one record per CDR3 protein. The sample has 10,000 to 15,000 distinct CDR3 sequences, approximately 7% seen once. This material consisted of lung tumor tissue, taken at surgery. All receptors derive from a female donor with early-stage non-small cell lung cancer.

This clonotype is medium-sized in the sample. The CDR3 coding sequence is TGTGCCAGCAGTTTAATGAGACGGGGAGTCACAGATACGCAGTATTTT. Translating gives CASSLMRRGVTDTQYF. V and J are TRBV28 and TRBJ2-3, with D possibly matching TRBD2 (5 bases). Germline assignment: CDR1 MDHEN and CDR2 SYDVKM. The CDR3 covers 16 residues. V gave up 2 bases and J gave up 2 bases, with 14 bases separating them.

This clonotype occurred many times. The CDR3 bases are TGTGCCAGCAGCCAAACTGGGGCGGGGACAGGCACCGGGGAGCTGTTTTTT. Residues: CASSQTGAGTGTGELFF. The V gene is TRBV12-3 or TRBV12-4, the J gene TRBJ2-2, with 8 bases that match TRBD1. This CDR3 is 17 amino acids long. V lost 6 bases and J lost 4; bases outside the gene matches: 13.

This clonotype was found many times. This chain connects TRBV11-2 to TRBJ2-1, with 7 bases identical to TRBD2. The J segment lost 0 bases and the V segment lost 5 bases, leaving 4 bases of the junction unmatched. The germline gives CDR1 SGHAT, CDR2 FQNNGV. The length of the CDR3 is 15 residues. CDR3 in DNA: TGTGCCAGCAGCCCCTGGGAGGGCTCCTACAATGAGCAGTTCTTC. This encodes CASSPWEGSYNEQFF.

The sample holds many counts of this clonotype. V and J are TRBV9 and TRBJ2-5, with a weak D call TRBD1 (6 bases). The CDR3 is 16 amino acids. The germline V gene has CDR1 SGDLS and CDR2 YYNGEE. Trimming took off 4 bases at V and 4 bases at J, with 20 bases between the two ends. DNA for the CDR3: TGTGCCAGCAGCACAACAGGGTTTGAATTTGGAGAGACCCAGTACTTC. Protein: CASSTTGFEFGETQYF.

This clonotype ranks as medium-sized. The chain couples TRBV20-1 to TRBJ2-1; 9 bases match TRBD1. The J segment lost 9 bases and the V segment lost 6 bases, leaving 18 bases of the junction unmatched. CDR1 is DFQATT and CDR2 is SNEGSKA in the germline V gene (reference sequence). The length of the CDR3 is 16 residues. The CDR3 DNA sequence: TGCAGTGCCCCCCCCGCGGGGGACAGGGAGGGTAGTGAGCAGTTCTTC. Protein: CSAPPAGDREGSEQFF.

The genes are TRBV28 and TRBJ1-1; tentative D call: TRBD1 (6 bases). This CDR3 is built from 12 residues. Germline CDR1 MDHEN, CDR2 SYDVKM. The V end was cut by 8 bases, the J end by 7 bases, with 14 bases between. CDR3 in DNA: TGTGCCAGCCTCCAGGGGCGCGATGAAGCTTTCTTT. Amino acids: CASLQGRDEAFF.

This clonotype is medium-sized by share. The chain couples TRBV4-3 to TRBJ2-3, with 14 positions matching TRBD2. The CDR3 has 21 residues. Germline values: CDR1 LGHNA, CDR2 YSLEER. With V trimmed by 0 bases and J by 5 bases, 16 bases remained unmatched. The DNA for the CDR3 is TGCGCCAGCAGCCAAGAAAGTAGCGGGCCGGGACTAGCGGGAGTTAAAGATACGCAGTATTTT. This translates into CASSQESSGPGLAGVKDTQYF.

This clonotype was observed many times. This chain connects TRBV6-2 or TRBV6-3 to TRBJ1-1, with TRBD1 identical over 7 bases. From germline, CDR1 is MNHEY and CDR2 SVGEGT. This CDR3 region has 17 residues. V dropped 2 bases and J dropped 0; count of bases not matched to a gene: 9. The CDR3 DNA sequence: TGTGCCAGCAGTTACCTACAGGGAGGGGGCATGAACACTGAAGCTTTCTTT. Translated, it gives CASSYLQGGGMNTEAFF.

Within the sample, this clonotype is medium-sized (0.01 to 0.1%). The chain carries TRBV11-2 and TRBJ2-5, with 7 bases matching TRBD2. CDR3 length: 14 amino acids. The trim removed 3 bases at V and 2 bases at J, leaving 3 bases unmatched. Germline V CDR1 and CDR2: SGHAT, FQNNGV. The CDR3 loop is CASSFTAGQETQYF. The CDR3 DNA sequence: TGTGCCAGCAGCTTTACAGCGGGACAAGAGACCCAGTACTTC.

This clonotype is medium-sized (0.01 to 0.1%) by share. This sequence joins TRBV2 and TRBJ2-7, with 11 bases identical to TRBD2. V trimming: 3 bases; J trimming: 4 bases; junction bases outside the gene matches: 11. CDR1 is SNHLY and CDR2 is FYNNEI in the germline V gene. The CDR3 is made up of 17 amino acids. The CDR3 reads CASSDSELAGVRYEQYF. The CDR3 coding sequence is TGTGCCAGCAGTGATAGTGAACTAGCGGGAGTAAGGTACGAGCAGTACTTC.

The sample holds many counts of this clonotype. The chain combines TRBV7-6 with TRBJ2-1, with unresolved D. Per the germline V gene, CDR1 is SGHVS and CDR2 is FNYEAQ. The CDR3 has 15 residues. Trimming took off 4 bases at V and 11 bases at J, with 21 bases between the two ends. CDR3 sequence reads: CASSSQTGPFGKQFF. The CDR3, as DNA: TGTGCCAGCAGCTCCCAGACGGGTCCTTTTGGGAAGCAGTTCTTC.

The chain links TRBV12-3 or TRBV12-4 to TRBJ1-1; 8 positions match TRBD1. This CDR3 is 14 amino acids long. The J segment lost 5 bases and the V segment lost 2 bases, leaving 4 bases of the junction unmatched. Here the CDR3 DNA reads TGTGCCAGCAGTTTAACAGGGGGTAAGACTGAAGCTTTCTTT. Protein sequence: CASSLTGGKTEAFF.

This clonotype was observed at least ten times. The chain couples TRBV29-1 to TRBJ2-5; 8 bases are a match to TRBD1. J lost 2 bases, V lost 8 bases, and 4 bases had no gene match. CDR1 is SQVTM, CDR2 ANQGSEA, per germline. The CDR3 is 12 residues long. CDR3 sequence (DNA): TGCAGCTCGAGGACAGGGCAAGAGACCCAGTACTTC. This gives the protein CSSRTGQETQYF.

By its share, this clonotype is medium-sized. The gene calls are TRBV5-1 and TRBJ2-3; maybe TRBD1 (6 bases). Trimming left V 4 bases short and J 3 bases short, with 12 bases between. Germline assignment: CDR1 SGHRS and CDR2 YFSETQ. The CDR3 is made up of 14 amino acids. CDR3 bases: TGCGCCAGCAGCCCTCGGGACAAAACAGATACGCAGTATTTT. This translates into CASSPRDKTDTQYF.

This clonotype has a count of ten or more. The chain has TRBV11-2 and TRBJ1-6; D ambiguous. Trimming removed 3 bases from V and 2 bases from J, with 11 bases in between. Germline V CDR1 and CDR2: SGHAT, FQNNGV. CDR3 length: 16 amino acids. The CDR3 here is CASSFLDGAYNSPLHF. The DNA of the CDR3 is TGTGCCAGCAGCTTCCTCGACGGCGCCTATAATTCACCCCTCCACTTT.

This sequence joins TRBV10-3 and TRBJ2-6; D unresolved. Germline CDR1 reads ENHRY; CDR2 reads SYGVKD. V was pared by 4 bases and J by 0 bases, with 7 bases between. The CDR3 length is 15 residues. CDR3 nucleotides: TGTGCCATCAGTGGCGGCTACTCTGGGGCCAACGTCCTGACTTTC. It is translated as CAISGGYSGANVLTF.

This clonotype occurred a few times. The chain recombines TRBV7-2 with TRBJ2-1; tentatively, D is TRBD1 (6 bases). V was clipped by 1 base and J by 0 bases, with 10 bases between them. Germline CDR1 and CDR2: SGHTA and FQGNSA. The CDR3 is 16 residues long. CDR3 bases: TGTGCCAGCAGCTTAGGGGGGCGGAGCTCCTACAATGAGCAGTTCTTC. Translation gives CASSLGGRSSYNEQFF.

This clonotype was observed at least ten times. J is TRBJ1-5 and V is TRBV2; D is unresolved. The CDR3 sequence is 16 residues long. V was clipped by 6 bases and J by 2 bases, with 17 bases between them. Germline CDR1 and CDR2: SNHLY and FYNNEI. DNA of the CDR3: TGTGCCAGCAGAAGGAATATAGCGGGTGGCAATCAGCCCCAGCATTTT. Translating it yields CASRRNIAGGNQPQHF.

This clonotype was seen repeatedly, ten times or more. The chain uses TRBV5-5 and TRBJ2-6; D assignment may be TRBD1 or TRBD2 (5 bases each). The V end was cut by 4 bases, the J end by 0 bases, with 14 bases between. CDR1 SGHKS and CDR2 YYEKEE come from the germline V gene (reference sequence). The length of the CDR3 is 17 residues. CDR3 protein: CASSETGALSGANVLTF. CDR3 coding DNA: TGTGCCAGCAGCGAGACCGGGGCTCTCTCTGGGGCCAACGTCCTGACTTTC.

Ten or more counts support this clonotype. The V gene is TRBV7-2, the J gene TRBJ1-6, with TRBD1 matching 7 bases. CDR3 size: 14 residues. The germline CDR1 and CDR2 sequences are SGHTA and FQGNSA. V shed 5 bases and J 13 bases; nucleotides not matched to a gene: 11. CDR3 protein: CASSLTGSYTPLHF. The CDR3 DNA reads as TGTGCCAGCAGCCTGACAGGGTCTTATACTCCCCTCCACTTT.

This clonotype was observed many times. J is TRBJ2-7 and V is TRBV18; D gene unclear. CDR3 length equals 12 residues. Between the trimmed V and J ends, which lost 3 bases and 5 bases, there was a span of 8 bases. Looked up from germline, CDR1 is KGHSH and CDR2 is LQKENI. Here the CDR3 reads CASSPAEHEQYF. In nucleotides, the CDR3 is TGTGCCAGCTCACCCGCCGAGCACGAGCAGTACTTC.

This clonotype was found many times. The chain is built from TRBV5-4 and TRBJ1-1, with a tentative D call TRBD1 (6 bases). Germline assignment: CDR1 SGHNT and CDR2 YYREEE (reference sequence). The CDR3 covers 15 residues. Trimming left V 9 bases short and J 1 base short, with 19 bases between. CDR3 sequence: CATLKQGRTNTEAFF. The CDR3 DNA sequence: TGTGCCACCCTGAAACAGGGCCGGACGAACACTGAAGCTTTCTTT.

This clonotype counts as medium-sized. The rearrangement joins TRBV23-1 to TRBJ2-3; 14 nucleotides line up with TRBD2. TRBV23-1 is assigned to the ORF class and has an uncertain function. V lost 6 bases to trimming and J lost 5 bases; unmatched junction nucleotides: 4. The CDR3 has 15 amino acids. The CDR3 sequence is CASRTSGREGDTQYF. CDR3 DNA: TGCGCCAGCAGGACTAGCGGGAGGGAAGGAGATACGCAGTATTTT.

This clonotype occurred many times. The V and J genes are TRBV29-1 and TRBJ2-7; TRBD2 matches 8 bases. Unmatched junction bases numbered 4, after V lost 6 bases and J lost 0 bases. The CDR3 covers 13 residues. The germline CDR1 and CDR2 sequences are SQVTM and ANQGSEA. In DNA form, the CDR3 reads TGCAGCGTGTATAGCGGGACCTCCTACGAGCAGTACTTC. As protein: CSVYSGTSYEQYF.

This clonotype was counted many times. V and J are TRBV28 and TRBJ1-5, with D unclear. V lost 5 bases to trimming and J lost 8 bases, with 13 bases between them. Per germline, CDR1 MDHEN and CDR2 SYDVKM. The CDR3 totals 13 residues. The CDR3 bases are TGTGCCAGCAGTCGCCCCCAATTGGAGCCCCAGCATTTT. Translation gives CASSRPQLEPQHF.

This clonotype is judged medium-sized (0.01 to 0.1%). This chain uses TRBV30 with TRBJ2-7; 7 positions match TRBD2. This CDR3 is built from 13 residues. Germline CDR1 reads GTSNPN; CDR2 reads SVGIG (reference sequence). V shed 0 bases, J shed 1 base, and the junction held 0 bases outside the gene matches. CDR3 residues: CAWSVGGSYEQYF. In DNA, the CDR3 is TGTGCCTGGAGTGTGGGGGGGTCCTACGAGCAGTACTTC.

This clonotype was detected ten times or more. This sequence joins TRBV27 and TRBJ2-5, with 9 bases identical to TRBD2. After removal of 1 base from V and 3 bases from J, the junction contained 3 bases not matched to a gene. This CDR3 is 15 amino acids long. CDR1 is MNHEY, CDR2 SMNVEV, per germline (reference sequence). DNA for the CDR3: TGTGCCAGCAGTTTATATTCTAGCGGGGAAGAGACCCAGTACTTC. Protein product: CASSLYSSGEETQYF.

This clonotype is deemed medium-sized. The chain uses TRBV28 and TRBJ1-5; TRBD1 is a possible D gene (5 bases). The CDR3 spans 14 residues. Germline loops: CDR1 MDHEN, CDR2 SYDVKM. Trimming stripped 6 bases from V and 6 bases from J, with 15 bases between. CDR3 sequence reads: CASRLGGIGQPQHF. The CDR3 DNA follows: TGTGCCAGCAGACTTGGGGGGATCGGTCAGCCCCAGCATTTT. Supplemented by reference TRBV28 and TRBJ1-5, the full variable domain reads DVKVTQSSRYLVKRTGEKVFLECVQDMDHENMFWYRQDPGLGLRLIYFSYDVKMKEKGDIPEGYSVSREKKERFSLILESASTNQTSMYLCASRLGGIGQPQHFGDGTRLSIL.

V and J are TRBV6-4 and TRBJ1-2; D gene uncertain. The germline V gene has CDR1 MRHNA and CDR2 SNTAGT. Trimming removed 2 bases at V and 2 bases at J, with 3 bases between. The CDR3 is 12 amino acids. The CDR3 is CASSDKNYGYTF. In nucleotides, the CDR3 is TGTGCCAGCAGTGACAAAAACTATGGCTACACCTTC.

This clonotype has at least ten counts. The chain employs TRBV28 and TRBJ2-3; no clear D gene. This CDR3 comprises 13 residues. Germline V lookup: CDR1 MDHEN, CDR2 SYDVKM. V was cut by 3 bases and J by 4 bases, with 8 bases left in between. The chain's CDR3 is CASSFSDSDTQYF. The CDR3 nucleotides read TGTGCCAGCAGTTTTTCCGACTCAGATACGCAGTATTTT.